This T cell receptor (beta chain) was sequenced during a study of blood T cell repertoires in COVID-19. Whole-study context: Material from acute and convalescent COVID-19 was sourced from the United States, Italy and Spain.

The CDR3 spans 15 residues. Losses at the gene ends were 5 bases for V and 2 bases for J; bases not matched to a gene: 7. CDR1 and CDR2 (germline): PRHDT, FYEKMQ (reference sequence). The method was immunoSEQ multiplex PCR; TCRdb's version includes in-frame clones alone and lacks a portion of them. The sample includes around 160,000 clones, more than 70% seen only once; the top ten take approximately 5.4%. This chain joins TRBV13 and TRBJ2-7; TRBD1 aligns across 9 bases. The receptor comes from a man aged 40-49 years who had recovered from COVID-19. Input material: PBMCs or T cells enriched from blood (not recorded which). This chain's CDR3 is CASSDTGGATYEQYF. CDR3 sequence (DNA): TGTGCCAGCAGCGATACAGGGGGCGCTACCTACGAGCAGTACTTC.